Listed below are T cell receptor beta chains from one sample, sequenced in a study of shared clonotypes between healthy human individuals. Measured with immunoSEQ multiplex PCR; TCRdb has only the in-frame clones, and not every one. Of fewer than 2.5 million clones listed, 80% to 95% are singletons. Input material: naive CD4+ T cells from PBMCs. Receptors were obtained from a man younger than 35 in good health. Some clones in this sample may be carry-over from other donors' samples. The CDR3 runs from the conserved cysteine through the conserved F or W. The order of the fields is clone size, D gene, V gene, J gene, CDR3 length, CDR3 DNA, CDR3 protein. A D gene is named only where the DNA matches it firmly. Rows give clone size only sometimes, using once, few, many, or a class for an expanded clone.

size: NA
D: NA
V: TRBV6-6
J: TRBJ2-7
length: 15
DNA: TGTGCCAGCAGTTACCCCAACAGGGACCCCTACGAGCAGTACTTC
CDR3: CASSYPNRDPYEQYF

size: NA
D: NA
V: TRBV5-8
J: TRBJ1-1
length: 15
DNA: TGTGCCAGCAGCGGCGGACTAATTTTCGGCACTGAAGCTTTCTTT
CDR3: CASSGGLIFGTEAFF

size: NA
D: TRBD1
V: TRBV6-6
J: TRBJ1-2
length: 14
DNA: TGTGCCAGCAGTACGCGGACAGGGGACTATGGCTACACCTTC
CDR3: CASSTRTGDYGYTF

size: NA
D: NA
V: TRBV27
J: TRBJ1-2
length: 14
DNA: TGTGCCAGCAGCAGGAACTCAGGGGTGTCTGGCTACACCTTC
CDR3: CASSRNSGVSGYTF

size: NA
D: NA
V: TRBV28
J: TRBJ2-3
length: 13
DNA: TGTGCCAGCACCGGACCCGCAGTTGGTACGCAGTATTTT
CDR3: CASTGPAVGTQYF

size: NA
D: TRBD1
V: TRBV4-1
J: TRBJ2-1
length: 17
DNA: TGCGCCAGCAGCCAGGCTGCGGGACAGGGGGCTTACAATGAGCAGTTCTTC
CDR3: CASSQAAGQGAYNEQFF

size: NA
D: NA
V: TRBV29-1
J: TRBJ1-1
length: 13
DNA: TGCAGCGTAGCCAGGGACATGAACACTGAAGCTTTCTTT
CDR3: CSVARDMNTEAFF

size: NA
D: NA
V: TRBV28
J: TRBJ2-5
length: 18
DNA: TGTGCCAGCAGTTCCGGGGACGAGTGGGGGGCGATTTGGGAGACCCAGTACTTC
CDR3: CASSSGDEWGAIWETQYF

size: NA
D: TRBD2
V: TRBV9
J: TRBJ2-2
length: 15
DNA: TGTGCCAGCAGCGTGGGGACTAGCTACACCGGGGAGCTGTTTTTT
CDR3: CASSVGTSYTGELFF

size: NA
D: NA
V: TRBV28
J: TRBJ1-5
length: 14
DNA: TGTGCCAGCAGTTTATTGGGTAGCAATCAGCCCCAGCATTTT
CDR3: CASSLLGSNQPQHF

size: NA
D: NA
V: TRBV7-9
J: TRBJ2-2
length: 12
DNA: TGTGCCAGCACCACGAACACCGGGGAGCTGTTTTTT
CDR3: CASTTNTGELFF

size: NA
D: NA
V: TRBV5-4
J: TRBJ1-4
length: 12
DNA: TGTGCCAGCAGCTCCCCCTCCAGGCAGGAACCTTTT
CDR3: CASSSPSRQEPF

size: NA
D: NA
V: TRBV5-1
J: TRBJ1-4
length: 14
DNA: TGCGCCAGCAGCTTGGAACTGGGATCTGAAAAACTGTTTTTT
CDR3: CASSLELGSEKLFF

size: NA
D: TRBD2
V: TRBV5-1
J: TRBJ2-1
length: 16
DNA: TGCGCCAGCAGCGCGACTAGCGGGACAACCTACAATGAGCAGTTCTTC
CDR3: CASSATSGTTYNEQFF

size: NA
D: TRBD2
V: TRBV4-2
J: TRBJ2-1
length: 16
DNA: TGTGCCAGCAGCCAAGTTTCGGGAGGCTCCTACAATGAGCAGTTCTTC
CDR3: CASSQVSGGSYNEQFF

size: NA
D: TRBD1
V: TRBV9
J: TRBJ2-3
length: 16
DNA: TGTGCCAGCAGCGTAGTAGGACAGGGAGCCCCAGATACGCAGTATTTT
CDR3: CASSVVGQGAPDTQYF

size: NA
D: TRBD2
V: TRBV29-1
J: TRBJ2-7
length: 16
DNA: TGCAGCGTTGAACATAGGGCGGGAGTGTCCTCCTACGAGCAGTACTTC
CDR3: CSVEHRAGVSSYEQYF

size: NA
D: NA
V: TRBV11-3
J: TRBJ1-3
length: 15
DNA: TGTGCCAGCAGCTTATCAGGGCCGGGTGGAAACACCATATATTTT
CDR3: CASSLSGPGGNTIYF

size: NA
D: TRBD1
V: TRBV5-8
J: TRBJ1-5
length: 14
DNA: TGTGCCAGCAGCTTGCGGACAGGGAATCAGCCCCAGCATTTT
CDR3: CASSLRTGNQPQHF

size: NA
D: NA
V: TRBV19
J: TRBJ1-1
length: 13
DNA: TGTGCCAGTTCAGTTAGCATGAACACTGAAGCTTTCTTT
CDR3: CASSVSMNTEAFF

size: NA
D: NA
V: TRBV4-3
J: TRBJ1-1
length: 14
DNA: TGCGCCAGCAGCCAAGATCGGACCTCCATGGGAGCTTTCTTT
CDR3: CASSQDRTSMGAFF

size: NA
D: NA
V: TRBV4-1
J: TRBJ2-7
length: 16
DNA: TGCGCCAGCAGCCAAGCGCTTGGGGGCCCGCGGAACGAGCAGTACTTC
CDR3: CASSQALGGPRNEQYF

size: NA
D: NA
V: TRBV7-2
J: TRBJ1-3
length: 12
DNA: TGTGCCAGCAGCTTTAATAGGCCGTTAATGTATTTT
CDR3: CASSFNRPLMYF

size: NA
D: NA
V: TRBV4-1
J: TRBJ2-7
length: 13
DNA: TGCGCCAGCAGCCAGCAGACCTTTTACGAGCAGTACTTC
CDR3: CASSQQTFYEQYF

size: NA
D: NA
V: TRBV7-9
J: TRBJ1-5
length: 13
DNA: TGTGCCAGCAGCTTGGGGGACGGTCAGCCCCAGCATTTT
CDR3: CASSLGDGQPQHF

size: NA
D: NA
V: TRBV18
J: TRBJ1-3
length: 20
DNA: TGTGCCAGCTCACCACCGAATTCTAGGGTCGCGACAGGAGTTCGAAACACCATATATTTT
CDR3: CASSPPNSRVATGVRNTIYF

size: NA
D: TRBD2
V: TRBV7-2
J: TRBJ2-7
length: 17
DNA: TGTGCCAGCAGCTTAGGTTCGGCGGGAGCGGGCTCCTACGAGCAGTACTTC
CDR3: CASSLGSAGAGSYEQYF

size: NA
D: TRBD2
V: TRBV28
J: TRBJ2-1
length: 16
DNA: TGTGCCAGCAGGGGCGGGACTAGCGGCTCCTACAATGAGCAGTTCTTC
CDR3: CASRGGTSGSYNEQFF

size: NA
D: TRBD1
V: TRBV11-2
J: TRBJ2-2
length: 17
DNA: TGTGCCAGCAGCTTACGAAGACAGGGGTGGAACACCGGGGAGCTGTTTTTT
CDR3: CASSLRRQGWNTGELFF

size: NA
D: NA
V: TRBV27
J: TRBJ2-7
length: 14
DNA: TGTGCCAGCAGTTTAATAGCGGCGGGACGCGAGCAGTACTTC
CDR3: CASSLIAAGREQYF

size: NA
D: NA
V: TRBV10-3
J: TRBJ1-2
length: 12
DNA: TGTGCCATCGAGGACATAGCATATGGCTACACCTTC
CDR3: CAIEDIAYGYTF

size: few
D: TRBD1
V: TRBV5-1
J: TRBJ1-5
length: 14
DNA: TGCGCCAGCAGCTCGGGACAGGGGGATCAGCCCCAGCATTTT
CDR3: CASSSGQGDQPQHF

size: NA
D: NA
V: TRBV2
J: TRBJ2-2
length: 11
DNA: TGTGCCAGCGTGTTGGCCGGGGAGCTGTTTTTT
CDR3: CASVLAGELFF

size: NA
D: TRBD2
V: TRBV5-1
J: TRBJ2-5
length: 15
DNA: TGCGCCAGCAGCTCTGAACCGGGACTAGTTGGGGCCCAGTACTTC
CDR3: CASSSEPGLVGAQYF

size: NA
D: NA
V: TRBV14
J: TRBJ1-1
length: 13
DNA: TGTGCCAGCAGCCATTCAGCGAACACTGAAGCTTTCTTT
CDR3: CASSHSANTEAFF

size: NA
D: NA
V: TRBV7-2
J: TRBJ1-5
length: 15
DNA: TGTGCCAGCAGCTTAGGATTGGCCTCCAATCAGCCCCAGCATTTT
CDR3: CASSLGLASNQPQHF

size: NA
D: TRBD1
V: TRBV4-3
J: TRBJ1-4
length: 16
DNA: TGCGCCAGCAGCCAGGGGAGACAGGGCATTAATGAAAAACTGTTTTTT
CDR3: CASSQGRQGINEKLFF

size: NA
D: TRBD1
V: TRBV7-2
J: TRBJ2-1
length: 14
DNA: TGTGCCAGCACCCCGGGACAGGGAACTAGTGAGCAGTTCTTC
CDR3: CASTPGQGTSEQFF

size: once
D: TRBD1
V: TRBV28
J: TRBJ2-3
length: 16
DNA: TGTGCCAGCAGTTTGACCGGGACAGCTACCACAGATACGCAGTATTTT
CDR3: CASSLTGTATTDTQYF

size: NA
D: TRBD1
V: TRBV19
J: TRBJ2-3
length: 16
DNA: TGTGCCAGTAGTCCCGGGGACAGGGGAGACACAGATACGCAGTATTTT
CDR3: CASSPGDRGDTDTQYF

size: once
D: TRBD2
V: TRBV5-4
J: TRBJ2-1
length: 15
DNA: TGTGCCAGCAGCTTGAGCGGGATTGGCTACAATGAGCAGTTCTTC
CDR3: CASSLSGIGYNEQFF

size: NA
D: NA
V: TRBV5-4
J: TRBJ2-1
length: 15
DNA: TGTGCCAGCAGCTTGGCCCTACAGACCTACAATGAGCAGTTCTTC
CDR3: CASSLALQTYNEQFF

size: once
D: NA
V: TRBV6-5
J: TRBJ2-1
length: 14
DNA: TGTGCCACCCTGCACCGACGGGGGGCGAATGAGCAGTTCTTC
CDR3: CATLHRRGANEQFF

size: NA
D: TRBD2
V: TRBV5-1
J: TRBJ2-7
length: 15
DNA: TGCGCCAGCAGCCCGCCGACTAGCGGGAGTGGCGAGCAGTACTTC
CDR3: CASSPPTSGSGEQYF

size: NA
D: TRBD1
V: TRBV25-1
J: TRBJ1-2
length: 15
DNA: TGTGCCAGCAGTGATCGGAAGGGGGCGAACTATGGCTACACCTTC
CDR3: CASSDRKGANYGYTF

size: NA
D: TRBD2
V: TRBV29-1
J: TRBJ2-1
length: 17
DNA: TGCAGCGTTGTGGGACTAGCGGGAGGTGGTCGATACAATGAGCAGTTCTTC
CDR3: CSVVGLAGGGRYNEQFF

size: NA
D: TRBD2
V: TRBV28
J: TRBJ2-1
length: 16
DNA: TGTGCCAGCAGTTCCCCGGGACTAGCGGGAGGGATTGAGCAGTTCTTC
CDR3: CASSSPGLAGGIEQFF

size: NA
D: TRBD1
V: TRBV25-1
J: TRBJ1-1
length: 14
DNA: TGTGCCAGCGAACCAGGGGGCGCTCGGACTGAAGCTTTCTTT
CDR3: CASEPGGARTEAFF

size: NA
D: TRBD1
V: TRBV9
J: TRBJ1-3
length: 17
DNA: TGTGCCAGCAGCCCGCGGGACAGGGCGTCCTCTGGAAACACCATATATTTT
CDR3: CASSPRDRASSGNTIYF

size: NA
D: NA
V: TRBV6-5
J: TRBJ1-1
length: 15
DNA: TGTGCCAGCAGTTACGACAGAACCATGAACACTGAAGCTTTCTTT
CDR3: CASSYDRTMNTEAFF

size: NA
D: NA
V: TRBV18
J: TRBJ1-4
length: 15
DNA: TGTGCCAGCTCACCTTCCTCAAGAGACAGTGAAAAACTGTTTTTT
CDR3: CASSPSSRDSEKLFF

size: NA
D: TRBD2
V: TRBV27
J: TRBJ2-1
length: 16
DNA: TGTGCCAGCAGTTTCTTAGCGGGAGGGCCCCACAATGAGCAGTTCTTC
CDR3: CASSFLAGGPHNEQFF

size: NA
D: NA
V: TRBV28
J: TRBJ2-2
length: 16
DNA: TGTGCCAGTATTTCCCCCGGGACTTTGAACACCGGGGAGCTGTTTTTT
CDR3: CASISPGTLNTGELFF